The rows below give T cell receptor beta chains drawn from one sample of a study of post-analysis software for immune sequencing data. TCRdb re-derived calls from the PCR reads in MiXCR, one entry per CDR3 protein. Of 750,000 to 950,000 distinct CDR3 sequences in the sample, approximately 53% are singletons; the top ten hold 4% to 5.5%. The sequencing sample was made of blood. These TCRs come from a girl aged 5-17 years with multiple sclerosis. Both conserved end residues are part of each CDR3. The D gene is left open where the match is weak. The size entry is marked missing in some rows and otherwise reads once, few, many or a size class.

d_gene,v_gene,abundance,j_gene,CDR3aa,CDR3nt
TRBD1,TRBV10-3,.,TRBJ2-7,CAISNRGGEQYF,TGTGCCATCAGTAACAGGGGTGGCGAGCAGTACTTC
TRBD1,TRBV7-2,.,TRBJ2-7,CASSFNDRVAKEQYF,TGTGCCAGCAGCTTCAATGACAGGGTGGCTAAAGAGCAGTACTTC
.,TRBV7-3,.,TRBJ2-1,CASSLYDNEQFF,TGTGCCAGCAGCTTATACGACAATGAGCAGTTCTTC
TRBD1,TRBV15,.,TRBJ1-2,CATSIAKNRGPLQYGYTF,TGTGCCACCAGCATCGCAAAAAACAGGGGCCCTCTACAATATGGCTACACCTTC
.,TRBV4-1,few,TRBJ2-3,CASSQVHLSTDTQYF,TGCGCCAGCAGCCAAGTACATCTTAGCACAGATACGCAGTATTTT
TRBD1,TRBV11-2,.,TRBJ2-7,CASSLSPGTVTYEQYF,TGTGCCAGCAGCTTATCGCCGGGGACAGTGACCTACGAGCAGTACTTC
TRBD1,TRBV6-5,few,TRBJ2-7,CASWTGGNEQYF,TGTGCCAGTTGGACAGGAGGTAACGAGCAGTACTTC
TRBD2,TRBV6-2/TRBV6-3,.,TRBJ2-6,CASSYVGGSGANVLTF,TGTGCCAGCAGTTATGTGGGAGGGTCTGGGGCCAACGTCCTGACTTTC
.,TRBV5-5,.,TRBJ1-5,CASSLELRTGNQPQHF,TGTGCCAGCAGCTTGGAGCTTAGGACAGGCAATCAGCCCCAGCATTTT
TRBD2,TRBV2,few,TRBJ2-1,CASMREGPNEQFF,TGTGCCAGCATGCGGGAGGGCCCCAATGAGCAGTTCTTC
.,TRBV10-3,.,TRBJ1-5,CAISESIRGDQPQHF,TGTGCCATCAGTGAGTCGATCAGGGGAGATCAGCCCCAGCATTTT
.,TRBV29-1,.,TRBJ1-2,CSVVDRSYGYTF,TGCAGCGTTGTTGACCGATCCTATGGCTACACCTTC
TRBD2,TRBV15,few,TRBJ2-3,CATSRDLAGGTDTQYF,TGTGCCACCAGCAGAGATCTAGCGGGAGGGACAGATACGCAGTATTTT
TRBD2,TRBV9,.,TRBJ2-1,CASSGLAGGSYNEQFF,TGTGCCAGCAGCGGACTAGCGGGAGGCTCCTACAATGAGCAGTTCTTC
.,TRBV5-1,.,TRBJ2-7,CASSPDLPGEQYF,TGCGCCAGCAGCCCGGACCTCCCGGGCGAGCAGTACTTC
.,TRBV5-1,.,TRBJ1-2,CASSLRDGGYTF,TGCGCCAGCAGCTTGAGGGACGGAGGCTACACCTTC
.,TRBV29-1,.,TRBJ2-7,CSVTDTYEQYF,TGCAGCGTGACGGACACCTACGAGCAGTACTTC
TRBD1,TRBV20-1,.,TRBJ2-5,CSARRQGPGETQYF,TGCAGTGCTAGACGACAGGGACCAGGAGAGACCCAGTACTTC
TRBD2,TRBV20-1,.,TRBJ2-7,CSARPGTRAIYEQYF,TGCAGTGCTAGGCCTGGGACTAGGGCAATCTACGAGCAGTACTTC
.,TRBV29-1,few,TRBJ2-1,CSVDVLRSYNEQFF,TGCAGCGTTGACGTACTACGCTCCTACAATGAGCAGTTCTTC
.,TRBV5-1,few,TRBJ2-5,CASSLDLGSETQYF,TGCGCCAGCAGCTTGGACCTGGGCTCGGAGACCCAGTACTTC
TRBD1,TRBV29-1,few,TRBJ2-7,CSARTGDRYEQYF,TGCAGCGCTCGGACAGGGGATCGGTACGAGCAGTACTTC
.,TRBV5-1,.,TRBJ2-3,CASSFRTERTDTQYF,TGCGCCAGCAGCTTTCGGACAGAGAGGACAGATACGCAGTATTTT
TRBD2,TRBV7-2,.,TRBJ2-7,CASSKGLAEDELYF,TGTGCCAGCAGCAAGGGACTAGCGGAAGACGAGCTGTACTTC
.,TRBV20-1,.,TRBJ2-5,CSARVVVDETQYF,TGCAGTGCTAGAGTAGTGGTTGACGAGACCCAGTACTTC
.,TRBV20-1,.,TRBJ2-3,CSARVGTGFLDTQYF,TGCAGTGCTAGAGTGGGTACAGGGTTTTTGGATACGCAGTATTTT
.,TRBV6-5,once,TRBJ2-1,CASRLLGGYEQFF,TGTGCCAGCAGACTCCTAGGTGGATACGAGCAGTTCTTC
.,TRBV12-3/TRBV12-4,.,TRBJ2-3,CASSSSLGGETQYF,TGTGCCAGCAGCTCATCCCTAGGGGGGGAGACGCAGTATTTT
.,TRBV6-6,few,TRBJ2-6,CASSQSTIGANVLTF,TGTGCCAGCAGTCAATCCACGATTGGGGCCAACGTCCTGACTTTC
.,TRBV3-1,.,TRBJ1-5,CASSQRARGNQPQHF,TGTGCCAGCAGCCAACGGGCGCGCGGGAATCAGCCCCAGCATTTT